This paragraph covers one TCR beta chain sequence. This sample was taken from a study of blood T cell repertoires in COVID-19. Study summary: From the United States, Italy and Spain came samples of acute and convalescent COVID-19.

Methods used by the authors: Estimates of nucleated cell counts were drawn from the amplification of reference gene primers. Data came from immunoSEQ multiplex PCR; TCRdb stores just in-frame clones and leaves some out. That table furnishes V, J and clone size, whereas the DNA furnished D and trimming. The table includes about 130,000 clones, under 90% detected once. The V gene's germline CDR1 is MNHEY and CDR2 SVGAGI. The length of the CDR3 is 15 residues. V trimming: 0 bases; J trimming: 10 bases; junction bases outside the gene matches: 4. The chain joins TRBV6-5 to TRBJ1-6; 9 nucleotides align to TRBD1. Sequencing was performed on peripheral blood. This TCR was recovered from a woman aged 55-75 years with active or convalescent COVID-19. The CDR3 bases are TGTGCCAGCAGTTACTCTCGGACAGGGGACTCACCCCTCCACTTT. Protein: CASSYSRTGDSPLHF.